The 29 T cell receptor beta chains below all came from one sample that was sequenced in a study of blood T cell repertoires in COVID-19. The repertoire was sequenced with immunoSEQ multiplex PCR; TCRdb's copy has only in-frame clones and lacks some. The table includes around 30,000 clones, 80% detected once. The sample taken for sequencing was peripheral blood. The receptors originated from a woman in her 70s with acute or convalescent COVID-19.

The chain carries TRBV6-5 and TRBJ2-7; D not resolved. Germline V gene lookup returns CDR1 MNHEY and CDR2 SVGAGI. Trimming stripped 10 bases from V and 0 bases from J, with 10 bases between. This CDR3 has 12 amino acids. The DNA of the CDR3 is TGTGCCATCTCGGTGGTCTCCTACGAGCAGTACTTC. It codes for CAISVVSYEQYF.

V is TRBV11-2 and J is TRBJ2-7, with D tentatively TRBD2 (5 bases). The CDR3 has 13 amino acids. The V gene's germline CDR1 is SGHAT and CDR2 FQNNGV. Trimming removed 4 bases at V and 4 bases at J, with 11 bases between. This CDR3 reads CASSYREGYEQYF. The CDR3 DNA reads as TGTGCCAGCAGCTATCGAGAGGGTTACGAGCAGTACTTC.

The count of this clone is one. This chain connects TRBV19 to TRBJ2-4; 7 bases are shared with TRBD1. Germline-derived CDR1 and CDR2 are LNHDA and SQIVND (reference sequence). This CDR3 comprises 14 residues. Losses at the gene ends were 5 bases for V and 4 bases for J; bases not matched to a gene: 5. The CDR3 coding sequence is TGTGCCAGTAGTCCTGGGACAGTGAAAAACATTCAGTACTTC. This sequence encodes CASSPGTVKNIQYF.

The V gene is TRBV5-1, the J gene TRBJ2-7; D may be TRBD2 (7 bases). V was cut by 0 bases and J by 0 bases, with 10 bases left in between. This CDR3 contains 15 residues. Germline lookup yields CDR1 SGHRS and CDR2 YFSETQ. In DNA form, the CDR3 reads TGCGCCAGCAGCTTGGTGGCGGGGGCCTCCTACGAGCAGTACTTC. Protein sequence: CASSLVAGASYEQYF. Together with reference TRBV5-1 and TRBJ2-7, the CDR3 gives the full variable domain: KAGVTQTPRYLIKTRGQQVTLSCSPISGHRSVSWYQQTPGQGLQFLFEYFSETQRNKGNFPGRFSGRQFSNSRSEMNVSTLELGDSALYLCASSLVAGASYEQYFGPGTRLTVT.

A remark on this clone: Compared with germline, one end of the junction differs, possibly owing to a read error. V is TRBV7-7 and J is TRBJ2-2, with 8 bases that match TRBD1. Germline assignment: CDR1 SSHAT and CDR2 FNYEAQ (reference sequence). The CDR3 runs to 13 residues. The DNA of the CDR3 is TGTGCTAGCAGCTTACAGGGGGTCGGGGAGCTGTTTTTT. Translated, it gives CASSLQGVGELFF.

The CDR3 spells CSVGWTGNQPQHF. Written as DNA, the CDR3 is TGCAGCGTTGGCTGGACAGGGAATCAGCCCCAGCATTTT. V gene TRBV29-1 combines with J gene TRBJ1-5, with TRBD1 matching 8 bases. CDR1 and CDR2 from the germline V gene are SQVTM and ANQGSEA. CDR3 length equals 13 residues. The trim removed 4 bases at V and 4 bases at J, leaving 3 bases unmatched. Drawing the rest from reference TRBV29-1 and TRBJ1-5, the complete variable domain is SAVISQKPSRDICQRGTSLTIQCQVDSQVTMMFWYRQQPGQSLTLIATANQGSEATYESGFVIDKFPISRPNLTFSTLTVSNMSPEDSSIYLCSVGWTGNQPQHFGDGTRLSIL.

The chain carries TRBV5-4 and TRBJ1-2, with 7 bases identical to TRBD1. The CDR3 length is 14 residues. Germline V lookup: CDR1 SGHNT, CDR2 YYREEE (reference sequence). The ends lost 3 bases at V and 6 bases at J; junction bases unmatched: 8. Written as DNA, the CDR3 is TGTGCCAGCAGCTCGGCAGGGGGGTGGGATGGCTACACCTTC. It encodes CASSSAGGWDGYTF.

The rearrangement joins TRBV4-1 to TRBJ2-5; 11 bases agree with TRBD2. The CDR3 runs 15 residues. Germline V gene sequence: CDR1 MGHRA, CDR2 YSYEKL. With V trimmed by 4 bases and J by 4 bases, 5 bases remained unmatched. The DNA for the CDR3 is TGCGCCAGCAGCCTACGCCTAGCGGGAGGAGAGACCCAGTACTTC. This sequence encodes CASSLRLAGGETQYF.

V is TRBV4-2 and J is TRBJ2-3; 7 nucleotides agree with TRBD1. Trimming at V came to 0 bases and at J to 3 bases, leaving 6 bases not matched to a gene. The CDR3 loop spans 16 amino acids. Germline CDR1 LGHNA, CDR2 YNFKEQ. CDR3 nucleotides: TGTGCCAGCAGCCAAGATTGGACAGGTCGGACAGATACGCAGTATTTT. Its translation: CASSQDWTGRTDTQYF.

V usage is TRBV24-1 and J usage is TRBJ2-5; 7 nucleotides align to TRBD1. The V gene's germline CDR1 is KGHDR and CDR2 SFDVKD. Trimming cost V 5 bases and J 1 base; bases outside gene matches: 9. The CDR3 runs to 16 residues. The CDR3 sequence: CATSGAGQDAQETQYF. The CDR3 nucleotides are TGTGCCACCAGTGGCGCCGGACAGGACGCCCAAGAGACCCAGTACTTC.

The chain uses TRBV5-6 and TRBJ2-7; 9 nucleotides line up with TRBD1. The CDR3 spans 14 residues. CDR1 and CDR2 (germline): SGHDT, YYEEEE. With V trimmed by 4 bases and J by 1 base, 3 bases remained unmatched. The DNA for the CDR3 is TGTGCCAGCAGCAAGGGACAGGGTTCCTACGAGCAGTACTTC. Protein: CASSKGQGSYEQYF. Full variable domain (outside the CDR3, taken from reference TRBV5-6 and TRBJ2-7): DAGVTQSPTHLIKTRGQQVTLRCSPKSGHDTVSWYQQALGQGPQFIFQYYEEEERQRGNFPDRFSGHQFPNYSSELNVNALLLGDSALYLCASSKGQGSYEQYFGPGTRLTVT.

The chain is built from TRBV11-2 and TRBJ1-1, with D unresolved. V was pared by 2 bases and J by 4 bases, with 11 bases between. This CDR3 contains 14 residues. Germline V CDR1 and CDR2: SGHAT, FQNNGV. The CDR3 spells CASSLYRASTEAFF. The CDR3 DNA is TGTGCCAGCAGCTTATATAGAGCTTCCACTGAAGCTTTCTTT.

The chain combines TRBV6-2 or TRBV6-3 with TRBJ1-1, with D uncertain. Germline CDR1 MNHEY, CDR2 SVGEGT. Trimming took 4 bases from V and 0 from J, leaving 6 bases between them. The CDR3 is 13 amino acids. The DNA for the CDR3 is TGTGCCAGCAGTTTCGGGATGAACACTGAAGCTTTCTTT. It yields the protein CASSFGMNTEAFF.

This rearrangement joins TRBV3-1 (or the pseudogene TRBV3-2) to TRBJ1-1; TRBD1 matches at 7 bases. Germline-derived CDR1 and CDR2 are LGHDT and YNNKEL (reference sequence). The CDR3 extends over 15 amino acids. V lost 3 bases to trimming and J lost 5 bases; unmatched junction nucleotides: 9. The CDR3 nucleotides read TGTGCCAGCAGCCAGACAACCGGGACAGATACTGAAGCTTTCTTT. It is translated as CASSQTTGTDTEAFF.

V usage is TRBV6-5 and J usage is TRBJ1-3, with D unresolved. CDR1 is MNHEY, CDR2 SVGAGI, per germline. CDR3 length: 14 residues. V gave up 2 bases and J gave up 1 base, with 6 bases separating them. The CDR3 here is CASSYHQSGNTIYF. CDR3 DNA: TGTGCCAGCAGTTACCACCAGTCTGGAAACACCATATATTTT.

V and J are TRBV19 and TRBJ1-2; D is uncertain. In germline, CDR1 is LNHDA, CDR2 SQIVND (reference sequence). CDR3 length: 15 amino acids. Trimming took 5 bases from V and 4 from J, leaving 17 bases between them. The DNA for the CDR3 is TGTGCCAGTAGTCCCCGCGAAGGGAGCGGCTATGGCTACACCTTC. It codes for CASSPREGSGYGYTF.

The chain has TRBV6-6 and TRBJ2-7; 10 bases align to TRBD1. This CDR3 is 16 amino acids long. V was clipped by 2 bases and J by 1 base; unmatched bases: 5. Germline V lookup: CDR1 MNHNY, CDR2 SVGAGI (reference sequence). CDR3 in DNA: TGTGCCAGCAGTTACGCGCCGGACAGGGGGTCCTACGAGCAGTACTTC. This codes for CASSYAPDRGSYEQYF.

The chain couples TRBV6-5 to TRBJ1-2, with TRBD1 matching over 8 bases. Germline loops: CDR1 MNHEY, CDR2 SVGAGI. J gave up 4 bases and V 0 bases, and 1 base lay outside the gene matches. This CDR3 spans 14 amino acids. CDR3 protein: CASSYSTGVYGYTF. The DNA for the CDR3 is TGTGCCAGCAGTTACTCGACAGGGGTCTATGGCTACACCTTC.

V and J are TRBV5-6 and TRBJ2-2; TRBD1 is a possible D gene (6 bases). V lost 3 bases, J lost 5 bases, and 11 bases lay in between. The germline V gene encodes CDR1 SGHDT and CDR2 YYEEEE. The CDR3 is 14 residues long. CDR3 in DNA: TGTGCCAGCAGCTCCCAGGGGAGTACCGGGGAGCTGTTTTTT. Encoded protein: CASSSQGSTGELFF.

J is TRBJ2-2 and V is TRBV19; 8 bases agree with TRBD1. CDR1 and CDR2 (germline): LNHDA, SQIVND (reference sequence). V lost 6 bases, J lost 1 base, and 7 bases stayed unmatched. The length of the CDR3 is 16 residues. The CDR3 DNA follows: TGTGCCAGTAGCCCAAGGGACAGGCGGAACACCGGGGAGCTGTTTTTT. This gives the protein CASSPRDRRNTGELFF.

Only a few counts were recorded for this clone. The chain employs TRBV19 and TRBJ2-2; 13 bases fit TRBD2. CDR1 is LNHDA, CDR2 SQIVND, per germline (reference sequence). This CDR3 is 19 amino acids long. The trim removed 5 bases at V and 2 bases at J, leaving 11 bases unmatched. The chain's CDR3 is CASSFRRGLAGVNTGELFF. CDR3 DNA: TGTGCCAGTAGTTTCCGCCGCGGACTAGCGGGGGTTAACACCGGGGAGCTGTTTTTT.

V usage is TRBV28 and J usage is TRBJ2-3; D is ambiguous. Germline lookup yields CDR1 MDHEN and CDR2 SYDVKM. This CDR3 has 15 residues. V lost 2 bases and J 2 bases, leaving 11 bases between the germline ends. CDR3 nucleotides: TGTGCCAGCAGTTTAAAGAGAATCCTCACAGATACGCAGTATTTT. Protein: CASSLKRILTDTQYF.

The CDR3 coding sequence is TGTGCCAGCTCACCAACAGGGGGAATAATCTACGAGCAGTACTTC. Its protein product is CASSPTGGIIYEQYF. The chain uses TRBV18 and TRBJ2-7, with 8 bases that match TRBD1. From germline, CDR1 is KGHSH and CDR2 LQKENI. The CDR3 length is 15 residues. The ends lost 2 bases at V and 3 bases at J; junction bases unmatched: 6.

This clone has just one count. The gene calls are TRBV10-2 and TRBJ2-7, with a possible D match to TRBD2 (7 bases). This CDR3 region has 17 residues. The germline gives CDR1 WSHSY, CDR2 SAAADI. Trimming left V 0 bases short and J 2 bases short, with 17 bases between. CDR3 in DNA: TGCGCCAGCAGTGAGTCGTTGGGGGCGGGAGAGACCTACGAGCAGTACTTC. Protein sequence: CASSESLGAGETYEQYF.

V usage is TRBV6-6 and J usage is TRBJ1-2, with D unclear. Germline V CDR1 and CDR2: MNHNY, SVGAGI (reference sequence). V dropped 5 bases and J dropped 4 bases, with 17 bases sitting between them. The CDR3 is made up of 15 amino acids. The CDR3 loop reads CASSKSLAAGYGYTF. In DNA, the CDR3 is TGTGCCAGCAGTAAGAGTCTGGCAGCGGGCTATGGCTACACCTTC.

This clone appeared once. J is TRBJ2-7 and V is TRBV28; D gene unclear. The CDR3 contains 11 residues. Germline CDR1 MDHEN, CDR2 SYDVKM. V lost 2 bases, J lost 7 bases, and 6 bases lay in between. The CDR3 nucleotides read TGTGCCAGCAGTTTAAACCGGGAGCAGTACTTC. It translates to CASSLNREQYF. The full variable domain, rest sourced from reference TRBV28 and TRBJ2-7, is DVKVTQSSRYLVKRTGEKVFLECVQDMDHENMFWYRQDPGLGLRLIYFSYDVKMKEKGDIPEGYSVSREKKERFSLILESASTNQTSMYLCASSLNREQYFGPGTRLTVT.

This chain joins TRBV29-1 and TRBJ2-1; the D gene is possibly TRBD1 (6 bases). V lost 6 bases to trimming and J lost 5 bases, with 14 bases between them. This CDR3 has 13 residues. The germline V gene encodes CDR1 SQVTM and CDR2 ANQGSEA. Here the CDR3 reads CSVRNRVDNEQFF. CDR3 DNA: TGCAGCGTCCGAAACAGGGTGGACAATGAGCAGTTCTTC.

In its sample, this clone was seen a few times. The chain's CDR3 is CASSQGQGTEQYF. The DNA of the CDR3 is TGCGCCAGCAGCCAAGGACAGGGGACCGAGCAGTACTTC. The rearrangement joins TRBV4-3 to TRBJ2-7, with 8 bases identical to TRBD1. Unmatched junction bases numbered 2, after V lost 1 base and J lost 6 bases. This CDR3 comprises 13 residues. Germline assignment: CDR1 LGHNA and CDR2 YSLEER.

The gene calls are TRBV24-1 and TRBJ2-3, with 9 bases fitting TRBD1. With V trimmed by 9 bases and J by 3 bases, 6 bases remained unmatched. CDR1 KGHDR and CDR2 SFDVKD come from the germline V gene. This CDR3 region has 14 residues. As DNA, the CDR3 is TGTGCCACCGCTGGGACAGGGATGACAGATACGCAGTATTTT. This codes for CATAGTGMTDTQYF.